This T cell receptor (beta chain) was sequenced for a study of blood T cell repertoires in COVID-19. In the study overall: Acute and convalescent COVID-19 samples came from the United States, Italy and Spain. PBMCs, B-cell-depleted T cells, or T cells provided the cDNA or gDNA that made up the material.

Deletions cut 6 bases from V and 4 bases from J, with 16 bases between. The length of the CDR3 is 15 residues. The germline V gene has CDR1 ENHRY and CDR2 SYGVKD. This clone has only a few counts. Original analysis: Quantification of nucleated cells was approximated via reference gene primer amplification. The assay was immunoSEQ multiplex PCR, and TCRdb's table has in-frame clones only and misses some. The D gene and trimming were derived from the DNA, and the V and J assignments and clone size from that table. Counted here are about 440,000 clones, about 90% occurring once; the ten biggest clones make up approximately 2%.

This receptor was obtained from a woman under 30 with acute COVID-19. The V and J genes are TRBV10-3 and TRBJ1-5; D perhaps matches TRBD1 (6 bases). Sample: PBMCs or T cells enriched from blood (not recorded which). Written as DNA, the CDR3 is TGTGCCATCAGGACGGACGGACAGCCGAATCAGCCCCAGCATTTT. Its protein product is CAIRTDGQPNQPQHF.